These 14 T cell receptor beta chains share one sample of origin, sequenced in a study of T cell repertoires in cytomegalovirus infection (dated 2019 in TCRdb). These reads were obtained on an Illumina HiSeq 1500. TCRdb applied fastp at Q25 and MiXCR to the public reads, then kept only in-frame beta chains. A single entry per CDR3 protein holds the most common genes and DNA from its merged rows. This sample holds roughly 230,000 distinct CDR3 sequences; over 15% were observed only once. The ten largest account for less than 50% of the sample. The source material was CD8+ T cells from PBMCs. The source is a human donor in good health (CMV status not recorded). Some clones in this sample may be carry-over from other donors' samples.

Details on this clonotype: A much larger clone is a single base away; this may be a read error. V is TRBV12-3 or TRBV12-4 and J is TRBJ1-2; D not resolved. The V end lost 2 bases, the J end lost 1 base, and 11 bases lay between the germline ends. CDR3 length equals 15 residues. CDR3 DNA: TGTGCCAGCAGTTTATCTTGGTTCGGTAACTATGGCTACACCTTC. Residues: CASSLSWFGNYGYTF.

In its sample, this clonotype was seen a few times. The chain recombines TRBV4-2 with TRBJ1-1; D unclear. The CDR3 consists of 18 residues. V dropped 1 base and J dropped 1 base, with 19 bases sitting between them. Per the germline V gene, CDR1 is LGHNA and CDR2 is YNFKEQ. The CDR3, as DNA: TGTGCCAGCAGCCAAGGTAATCAATTGATCGGGAGGAACACTGAAGCTTTCTTT. Its translation: CASSQGNQLIGRNTEAFF.

The table lists this clonotype with a few counts. The chain couples TRBV19 to TRBJ2-7, with a weak D call TRBD2 (5 bases). Trimming shortened V by 10 bases and J by 1 base, and 17 bases separated the two germline ends. The germline V gene has CDR1 LNHDA and CDR2 SQIVND (reference sequence). The CDR3 loop spans 14 amino acids. The CDR3 DNA reads TGTGCCACTACCCAGGCGGGTAGTTCCTACGAGCAGTACTTC. Protein product: CATTQAGSSYEQYF.

This clonotype has a handful of counts. The rearrangement uses TRBV6-6 and TRBJ2-5; tentatively, D is TRBD2 (6 bases). The CDR3 extends over 16 amino acids. Germline V gives CDR1 MNHNY, CDR2 SVGAGI (reference sequence). The V gene lost 0 bases and the J gene lost 4 bases, with 15 bases spanning the gap. CDR3 coding DNA: TGTGCCAGCAGTTACTCGATCTCGGGGGTGGGAGAGACCCAGTACTTC. As protein: CASSYSISGVGETQYF.

Concerning this clonotype: The germline gene is not matched at one end of the junction; a read error may be the cause. The V call is TRBV5-6, the J call TRBJ2-4; possibly TRBD1 for D (6 bases). The germline V gene has CDR1 SGHDT and CDR2 YYEEEE. This CDR3 is built from 11 residues. This CDR3 reads CASSLGGRSDF. Written as DNA, the CDR3 is TGTGCCAGCAGCTTGGGGGGGCGTTCGGACTTC. The full variable domain, rest sourced from reference TRBV5-6 and TRBJ2-4, is DAGVTQSPTHLIKTRGQQVTLRCSPKSGHDTVSWYQQALGQGPQFIFQYYEEEERQRGNFPDRFSGHQFPNYSSELNVNALLLGDSALYLCASSLGGRSDFGAGTRLSVL.

This clonotype showed up just a few times. This chain connects TRBV11-3 to TRBJ2-1; 8 bases fit TRBD2. The CDR3 is made up of 15 amino acids. V dropped 2 bases and J dropped 4; count of bases not matched to a gene: 4. Germline V gives CDR1 SGHNT, CDR2 YENEEA. CDR3: CASSLIAGTYNEQFF. CDR3 nucleotides: TGTGCCAGCAGCTTAATAGCGGGAACTTACAATGAGCAGTTCTTC.

This clonotype was observed a few times. The chain combines TRBV7-6 with TRBJ1-2; D perhaps matches TRBD1 (6 bases). V shed 5 bases and J shed 4 bases, with 17 bases lying between them. This CDR3 has 15 amino acids. The germline CDR1 and CDR2 sequences are SGHVS and FNYEAQ. The CDR3 loop reads CASSNLGQNIYGYTF. CDR3 nucleotides: TGTGCCAGCAGCAACCTCGGACAGAACATCTATGGCTACACCTTC.

In this sample, this clonotype turned up many times. The chain is built from TRBV7-9 and TRBJ2-7; possible D gene TRBD2, 5 bases. Germline V gene data show CDR1 as SEHNR and CDR2 as FQNEAQ (reference sequence). The CDR3 has 13 residues. V dropped 5 bases and J dropped 1 base, with 9 bases sitting between them. CDR3 sequence: CASSPRGSYEQYF. For the CDR3, the DNA is TGTGCCAGCAGCCCCCGGGGATCCTACGAGCAGTACTTC.

The chain couples TRBV19 to TRBJ2-7, with unresolved D. V shed 1 base and J shed 2 bases, with 12 bases lying between them. The CDR3 consists of 15 residues. The germline V gene has CDR1 LNHDA and CDR2 SQIVND (reference sequence). The CDR3 bases are TGTGCCAGTAGTATAGGACCGACCAGCGCCTACGAGCAGTACTTC. Protein: CASSIGPTSAYEQYF.

The chain couples TRBV28 to TRBJ2-7; 11 positions agree with TRBD2. The junction had 8 bases not matched to a gene; V was cut back by 5 bases and J by 2 bases. Germline CDR1 is MDHEN and CDR2 is SYDVKM. CDR3 length: 16 amino acids. CDR3 protein: CASSVKTSGVTYEQYF. Written as DNA, the CDR3 is TGTGCCAGCAGTGTTAAGACTAGCGGGGTAACCTACGAGCAGTACTTC.

This clonotype was detected many times. The DNA of the CDR3 is TGTGCCAGCAGAGGGGGGACCGGGGAGCTGTTTTTT. Its protein is CASRGGTGELFF. The J gene is TRBJ2-2, the V gene TRBV28; D possibly uses TRBD1 or TRBD2 (6 bases each). Germline CDR1 is MDHEN and CDR2 is SYDVKM. Trimming shortened V by 6 bases and J by 5 bases, and 7 bases separated the two germline ends. This CDR3 is 12 amino acids long.

This clonotype was counted between two and nine times. V is TRBV28 and J is TRBJ1-4, with D possibly being TRBD1 (6 bases). This CDR3 spans 17 amino acids. Germline CDR1 and CDR2: MDHEN and SYDVKM. V lost 6 bases and J lost 5, with 22 bases in between. CDR3 in amino acids: CASRQMGHTPENEKLFF. In DNA, the CDR3 is TGTGCCAGCAGGCAAATGGGACACACACCCGAGAATGAAAAACTGTTTTTT.

This clonotype was seen repeatedly, ten times or more. The genes are TRBV12-3 or TRBV12-4 and TRBJ2-5; 8 bases agree with TRBD1. V lost 6 bases to trimming and J lost 0 bases; unmatched junction nucleotides: 3. The CDR3 consists of 14 residues. CDR3 sequence (DNA): TGTGCCAGCAGAACGACAGGGGACCAAGAGACCCAGTACTTC. It yields the protein CASRTTGDQETQYF.

This clonotype was seen many times. The CDR3 DNA follows: TGTGCCAGCAGGGAGATCAGGGGGGGCAATCAGCCCCAGCATTTT. Residues: CASREIRGGNQPQHF. V and J are TRBV27 and TRBJ1-5; 7 bases are a match to TRBD1. CDR1 and CDR2 (germline): MNHEY, SMNVEV (reference sequence). With V trimmed by 6 bases and J by 2 bases, 7 bases remained unmatched. CDR3 length equals 15 residues.